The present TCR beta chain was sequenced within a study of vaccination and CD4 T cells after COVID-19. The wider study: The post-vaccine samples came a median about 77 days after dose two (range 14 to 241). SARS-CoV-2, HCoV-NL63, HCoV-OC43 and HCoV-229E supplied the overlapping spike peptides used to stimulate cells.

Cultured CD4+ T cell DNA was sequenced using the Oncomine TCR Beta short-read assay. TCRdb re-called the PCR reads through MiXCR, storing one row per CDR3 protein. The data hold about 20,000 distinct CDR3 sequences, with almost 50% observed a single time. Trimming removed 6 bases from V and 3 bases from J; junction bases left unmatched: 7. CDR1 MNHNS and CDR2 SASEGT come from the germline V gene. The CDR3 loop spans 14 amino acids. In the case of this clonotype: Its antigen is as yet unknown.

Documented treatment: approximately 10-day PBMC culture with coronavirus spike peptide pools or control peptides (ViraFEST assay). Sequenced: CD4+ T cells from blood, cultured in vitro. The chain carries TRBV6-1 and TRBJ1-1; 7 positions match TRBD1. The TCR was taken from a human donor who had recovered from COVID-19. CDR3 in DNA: TGTGCCAGCAGACGCCGACAGGGTGACACTGAAGCTTTCTTT. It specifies CASRRRQGDTEAFF.